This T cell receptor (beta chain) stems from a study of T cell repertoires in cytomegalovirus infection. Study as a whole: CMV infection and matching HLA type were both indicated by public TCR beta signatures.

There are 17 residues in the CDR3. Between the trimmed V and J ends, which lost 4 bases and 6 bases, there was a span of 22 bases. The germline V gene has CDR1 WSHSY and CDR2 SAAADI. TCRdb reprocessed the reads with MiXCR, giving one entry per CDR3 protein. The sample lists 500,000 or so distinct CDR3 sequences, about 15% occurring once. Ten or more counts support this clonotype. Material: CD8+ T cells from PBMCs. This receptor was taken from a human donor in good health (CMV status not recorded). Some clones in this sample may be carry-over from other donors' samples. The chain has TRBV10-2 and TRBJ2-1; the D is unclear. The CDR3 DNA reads TGCGCCAGCAGTGCCATATCTGCAGTAGGTCCCGGCAATGAGCAGTTCTTC. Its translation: CASSAISAVGPGNEQFF.